Listed here is a single T cell receptor beta chain. The CDR3 contains 12 residues. CDR1 SQVTM and CDR2 ANQGSEA come from the germline V gene. The entry originates in a study of blood T cells in healthy people across ages. Next came a second PCR, run for about 7 to 12 cycles, which used a sample-barcoded 5' primer along with a J-beta primer mix. TCRdb reprocessed the 5' RACE reads with MiXCR, giving one entry per CDR3 protein. This sample yields about 1.4 million distinct CDR3 sequences, of which roughly 59% are seen a single time; over 5.5% belongs to the top ten. This chain links TRBV29-1 with TRBJ2-4, with D perhaps TRBD1 (5 bases). The DNA end lines up better with TRBJ2-7; the J call may be wrong. The sequenced sample consisted of blood. The receptor's source is a man between 18 and 35 years old in good health. CDR3 in amino acids: CSAPGQAGEQYF. The CDR3 DNA follows: TGCAGCGCCCCCGGACAAGCAGGCGAGCAGTACTTC.